This TCR beta chain derives from a study of T-cell memory formation after mild COVID-19. Study-wide background: TCR clusters were mostly donor specific.

General study results and limits: CD4/CD8 balance characterized clones contracting day 15 to 85, and CD4+ skew characterized later expanders. The authors did not confirm SARS-CoV-2 specificity of second-wave clones peaking day 37. A subset of responding clones appeared in pre-infection memory, suggesting cross-reactive memory joined.

TCRdb processed the 5' RACE reads anew with MiXCR; each CDR3 protein has one entry. This sample has tens of thousands of distinct CDR3 sequences, with 16% found just once. Germline lookup yields CDR1 DFQATT and CDR2 SNEGSKA (reference sequence). After removal of 3 bases from V and 4 bases from J, the junction contained 3 bases not matched to a gene. The CDR3 is 14 residues long. The sample holds a few counts of this clonotype. Antigen: not known. V is TRBV20-1 and J is TRBJ2-1; 10 bases match TRBD2. This clonotype originated in an adult woman who had mild COVID-19 (a few samples of this study predate the infection). Cell type and time point are not known. The sample was PBMCs or a T cell subset sorted from them (not recorded which). This CDR3 reads CSASWTSGYNEQFF. The DNA for the CDR3 is TGCAGTGCTAGTTGGACTAGCGGTTACAATGAGCAGTTCTTC.